These 9 T cell receptor beta chains share one sample of origin, sequenced in a study of Tregs in tolerant kidney transplant recipients. Here immunoSEQ multiplex PCR was the method, and the copy in TCRdb shows in-frame clones only, minus some. Found here are about 64,000 clones, 95% to 98% of them singletons; the top ten hold approximately 0.36%. The sample consisted of Tregs from blood, taken before the transplant. The receptors were sampled from a human donor who received a combined kidney and bone marrow transplant.

CDR3 DNA sequence: TGCAGCGGCGGGACGCGTTCCTACGAGCAGTACTTC. Its translation is CSGGTRSYEQYF. The V gene is TRBV29-1, the J gene TRBJ2-7, with a weak D call TRBD2 (6 bases). Deletions cut 7 bases from V and 1 base from J, with 11 bases between. CDR1 is SQVTM and CDR2 is ANQGSEA in the germline V gene. The CDR3 contains 12 residues.

This chain uses TRBV5-4 with TRBJ2-6; D uncertain. The germline CDR1 and CDR2 sequences are SGHNT and YYREEE (reference sequence). This CDR3 has 14 amino acids. The germline V and J ends were trimmed by 2 bases and 1 base, with 4 bases remaining between them. CDR3 residues: CASSFSSGANVLTF. The CDR3 DNA follows: TGTGCCAGCAGCTTCAGTTCTGGGGCCAACGTCCTGACTTTC.

For this clone: Additional DNA sequences in this sample encode the identical CDR3. The chain links TRBV5-1 to TRBJ1-5; no clear D gene. V lost 0 bases, J lost 4 bases, and 5 bases lay in between. The CDR3 runs 13 residues. Germline V gene data show CDR1 as SGHRS and CDR2 as YFSETQ. CDR3 bases: TGCGCCAGCAGCTTGGGAGAAAATCAGCCCCAGCATTTT. Protein sequence: CASSLGENQPQHF.

This clone appeared a few times. This sequence joins TRBV5-1 and TRBJ2-6; TRBD1 agrees at 11 bases. Germline V gene lookup returns CDR1 SGHRS and CDR2 YFSETQ. This CDR3 is built from 19 residues. V shed 0 bases and J 2 bases; nucleotides not matched to a gene: 7. CDR3 region: CASSLDLPGQGAGANVLTF. In DNA, the CDR3 is TGCGCCAGCAGCTTGGACTTACCGGGACAGGGGGCTGGGGCCAACGTCCTGACTTTC.

The chain links TRBV5-1 to TRBJ2-1; 10 positions match TRBD1. This CDR3 has 14 amino acids. V was clipped by 3 bases and J by 8 bases; unmatched bases: 5. Looked up from germline, CDR1 is SGHRS and CDR2 is YFSETQ. The CDR3 coding sequence is TGCGCCAGCAGCTCGGGACAGGGGTTCTATGAGCAGTTCTTC. This translates into CASSSGQGFYEQFF.

This clone was detected only once. This rearrangement joins TRBV5-1 to TRBJ2-5, with D maybe TRBD2 (7 bases). The length of the CDR3 is 16 residues. CDR1 and CDR2 from the germline V gene are SGHRS and YFSETQ. V was trimmed by 0 bases and J by 7 bases, leaving 19 bases between them. The CDR3 DNA reads as TGCGCCAGCAGCTTGGCCTTCGGGGGGCCCATGGGGACCCAGTACTTC. It yields the protein CASSLAFGGPMGTQYF.

This clone was counted a single time. The chain's CDR3 is CASSFSRAVDEKLFF. For the CDR3, the DNA is TGTGCCAGCAGTTTCTCCAGGGCGGTTGATGAAAAACTGTTTTTT. The chain has TRBV27 and TRBJ1-4; D may be TRBD1 (5 bases). The CDR3 covers 15 residues. V was cut by 3 bases and J by 6 bases, with 14 bases left in between. In germline, CDR1 is MNHEY, CDR2 SMNVEV (reference sequence).

The rearrangement links TRBV4-1 to TRBJ1-5; D possibly corresponds to TRBD1 (6 bases). V was trimmed by 3 bases and J by 0 bases, leaving 12 bases between them. Germline V gene data show CDR1 as MGHRA and CDR2 as YSYEKL. This CDR3 spans 16 amino acids. The CDR3 bases are TGCGCCAGCAGCCAGCAGGGGACGTATAGCAATCAGCCCCAGCATTTT. This codes for CASSQQGTYSNQPQHF.

The chain joins TRBV5-1 to TRBJ2-3, with D unresolved. In germline, CDR1 is SGHRS, CDR2 YFSETQ. The CDR3 contains 14 residues. Trimming pared 5 bases from V and 2 bases from J, leaving 12 bases between. The CDR3 DNA follows: TGCGCCAGCAGGTCCGGAACTACCACAGATACGCAGTATTTT. Its translation: CASRSGTTTDTQYF.